The rows below give T cell receptor beta chains drawn from one sample of a study of PD-1 blockade in classical Hodgkin lymphoma. Method: immunoSEQ multiplex PCR; TCRdb's copy keeps in-frame clones and lacks some. Here the sample spans 100,000 to 120,000 clones, 80% to 90% being singletons. This material consisted of peripheral blood mononuclear cells (PBMCs), taken before the second cycle of nivolumab. These receptors were collected from a human donor with classical Hodgkin lymphoma. The CDR3 runs from the conserved cysteine through the conserved F or W. A D gene is named only where the DNA matches it firmly. Size is omitted from some rows. Given values are once, few, many or a class for expanded clones.

14	TRBV5-4	TRBJ2-3	-	-	CASSFGGRPDTQYF	TGTGCCAGCAGCTTCGGTGGGCGGCCAGATACGCAGTATTTT
15	TRBV7-9	TRBJ2-4	-	-	CASSAREGTGNIQYF	TGTGCCAGCAGCGCCCGAGAGGGTACGGGGAACATTCAGTACTTC
16	TRBV5-5	TRBJ2-7	TRBD2	-	CASSLKGTSGSAEQYF	TGTGCCAGCAGCCTCAAGGGTACTAGCGGGAGTGCCGAGCAGTACTTC
13	TRBV29-1	TRBJ2-7	-	once	CSVYSHGSYEQYF	TGCAGCGTTTACAGCCATGGTTCCTACGAGCAGTACTTC
12	TRBV29-1	TRBJ2-1	TRBD2	-	CSVETTSDEQFF	TGCAGCGTTGAAACGACTAGCGATGAGCAGTTCTTC
14	TRBV6-5	TRBJ1-1	-	-	CASSYSSRGPEAFF	TGTGCCAGCAGTTACTCCTCCAGGGGACCTGAAGCTTTCTTT
15	TRBV7-9	TRBJ2-4	-	-	CASSLDGSRGNIQYF	TGTGCCAGCAGCTTAGATGGCAGCAGGGGAAACATTCAGTACTTC
13	TRBV30	TRBJ2-1	TRBD2	-	CAWGLAGYDEQFF	TGTGCCTGGGGACTAGCGGGATACGATGAGCAGTTCTTC
12	TRBV28	TRBJ1-6	-	-	CASSLNRPPLHF	TGTGCCAGCAGTTTGAACAGGCCACCCCTCCACTTT
15	TRBV4-2	TRBJ1-5	-	-	CASSQGWGSNQPQHF	TGTGCCAGCAGCCAAGGGTGGGGGTCGAATCAGCCCCAGCATTTT
13	TRBV18	TRBJ1-1	-	-	CASSYTQNTEAFF	TGTGCCAGCTCATATACCCAGAACACTGAAGCTTTCTTT
13	TRBV21-1	TRBJ1-3	-	-	CASRAGQYFTIYF	TGTGCCAGCAGGGCGGGACAGTATTTTACCATATATTTT
12	TRBV27	TRBJ1-5	-	-	CASSFRDQPQHF	TGTGCCAGCAGTTTCAGGGACCAGCCCCAGCATTTT
13	TRBV27	TRBJ1-1	-	once	CASSKKPNTEAFF	TGTGCCAGCAGTAAAAAACCGAACACTGAAGCTTTCTTT
13	TRBV19	TRBJ2-7	-	once	CASSTAPVYEQYF	TGTGCCAGTAGTACAGCTCCAGTTTACGAGCAGTACTTC
15	TRBV7-9	TRBJ2-1	TRBD2	once	CASGRLAGDYNEQFF	TGTGCCAGCGGGCGGCTAGCGGGAGATTACAATGAGCAGTTCTTC
14	TRBV7-6	TRBJ2-1	TRBD2	once	CASSKGTRNNEQFF	TGTGCCAGCAGCAAGGGGACTAGGAACAATGAGCAGTTCTTC
14	TRBV18	TRBJ2-7	TRBD1	-	CASSAGTGTYEQYF	TGTGCCAGCTCGGCCGGGACAGGGACCTACGAGCAGTACTTC
13	TRBV7-9	TRBJ1-2	TRBD1	-	CASSSGTGAAYTF	TGTGCCAGCAGCTCCGGGACAGGGGCTGCCTACACCTTC
13	TRBV7-9	TRBJ2-5	-	once	CASSYQGQETQYF	TGTGCCAGCAGTTATCAGGGACAAGAGACCCAGTACTTC
14	TRBV7-9	TRBJ1-1	-	-	CASSRDSQNTEAFF	TGTGCCAGCAGCCGCGACAGCCAGAACACTGAAGCTTTCTTT
13	TRBV14	TRBJ2-3	-	once	CASSRYNTDTQYF	TGTGCCAGCAGCCGGTACAACACAGATACGCAGTATTTT
16	TRBV7-9	TRBJ2-1	TRBD2	-	CASSARGTSGINEQFF	TGTGCCAGCAGCGCCCGCGGGACTAGCGGAATCAATGAGCAGTTCTTC